This is a list of T cell receptor beta chains from one sample in a study of technical replicates of blood from a few donors. Assay used: immunoSEQ multiplex PCR; TCRdb lists only in-frame clones, some missing. This table holds over 70,000 clones, approximately 97% found once. The sequenced material came from T cells isolated from PBMCs. The receptors stem from a human donor in good health. Both conserved end residues are part of each CDR3. The D gene is left open where the match is weak. Not every row has a clone size; where given, it reads once, few, many or a size class.

cdr3_nt cdr3_aa d_call j_call clone_size v_call
TGTGCCAGCAGCTCCCAGGGGAGCACTGGAAACACCATATATTTT CASSSQGSTGNTIYF - TRBJ1-3 once TRBV5-6
TGTGCCAGCTGGAGGCCCGAAAGCGGGAGAAACCGGAATGAGCAGTTCTTC CASWRPESGRNRNEQFF TRBD2 TRBJ2-1 - TRBV7-9
TGTGCCAGCAGCAAAGCGCTTGATCGGGCTAGCGGGAGGGTTACTTTTAAAGAGACCCAGTACTTC CASSKALDRASGRVTFKETQYF - TRBJ2-5 - TRBV21-1
TGTGCCAGCAGCGTTTTAACAGGGGACTACGAGCAGTACTTC CASSVLTGDYEQYF TRBD1 TRBJ2-7 - TRBV7-2
TGTGCCTCAACCCTTCCGGGATCCTACGAGCAGTACTTC CASTLPGSYEQYF - TRBJ2-7 - TRBV30
TGTGCCAGCAGTCCCGCGGGACGACGCCCTTACGAGCAGTACTTC CASSPAGRRPYEQYF - TRBJ2-7 - TRBV27
TGTGCCAGCAGTGACGGGAATCAGCCCCAGCATTTT CASSDGNQPQHF - TRBJ1-5 - TRBV6-1
TGTGCCAGCAGTTTAGGGCGGGGTCAGCCCCAGCATTTT CASSLGRGQPQHF - TRBJ1-5 - TRBV27
TGCGCCAGCAGCCAGATCAGACTAGCGGGAGGCCACGAGCAGTACTTC CASSQIRLAGGHEQYF TRBD2 TRBJ2-7 - TRBV4-1
TGTGCCAGCAGCGTCGCTAGCGGGACAGGCTACAATGAGCAGTTCTTC CASSVASGTGYNEQFF - TRBJ2-1 - TRBV5-6
TGCAGCGTGATCTACTATAATTCACCCCTCCACTTT CSVIYYNSPLHF - TRBJ1-6 - TRBV29-1
TGTGCCAGCAGCCGACAGGGTGAAAAACTGTTTTTT CASSRQGEKLFF TRBD1 TRBJ1-4 - TRBV5-5
TGTGCCAGCAGTTTACTTGGAGGGAGGGCCGGGGAGCTGTTTTTT CASSLLGGRAGELFF TRBD2 TRBJ2-2 - TRBV27
TGTGCCAGCAGCTTAGGACAGGGCGCGAACACTGAAGCTTTCTTT CASSLGQGANTEAFF TRBD1 TRBJ1-1 - TRBV5-5
TGTGCCAGCAGCCCAGCGGGAGTTATGGCAGATACGCAGTATTTT CASSPAGVMADTQYF TRBD2 TRBJ2-3 - TRBV27
TGTGCCAGCAGCTTGGGACAGAGTAATTCACCCCTCCACTTT CASSLGQSNSPLHF TRBD1 TRBJ1-6 once TRBV11-2
TGTGCCAGCAGTTTCTGGAGGGGAGAGCAGTTCTTC CASSFWRGEQFF - TRBJ2-1 - TRBV28
TGTGCCAGTAGTCCCTCGGGGGGAAACACTGAAGCTTTCTTT CASSPSGGNTEAFF - TRBJ1-1 once TRBV19
TGTGCCAGCAGCCCGAAGGGGGCAGTTGAGACCCAGTACTTC CASSPKGAVETQYF TRBD1 TRBJ2-5 - TRBV7-2
TGTGCCAGCAGCTTGGAGGGCGCAGGGCGATACACTGAAGCTTTCTTT CASSLEGAGRYTEAFF - TRBJ1-1 - TRBV5-6
TGTGCCAGCAGGGCTAGCGGGCAAGAGACCCAGTACTTC CASRASGQETQYF TRBD2 TRBJ2-5 - TRBV9
TGTGCCAGCAGTGAACAGGGGGGCTATGGCTACACCTTC CASSEQGGYGYTF TRBD1 TRBJ1-2 once TRBV2
TGTGCCAGCAGCCGGGGTTGGTTGGCGGACCAAGAGACCCAGTACTTC CASSRGWLADQETQYF - TRBJ2-5 - TRBV7-9
TGTGCCAGCAGCGTACTTAGCGAGTCCTACGAGCAGTACTTC CASSVLSESYEQYF - TRBJ2-7 once TRBV9
TGCGCCAGCAGCTTGGCCGGGAGGGATGGCTACACCTTC CASSLAGRDGYTF - TRBJ1-2 - TRBV5-1
TGTGCCAGCAGGGGGACTAGCGGTGCCGCCTACAATGAGCAGTTCTTC CASRGTSGAAYNEQFF TRBD2 TRBJ2-1 once TRBV9
TGCGCCAGCAGCCAAGACCCAGCTCGACAGGGCGATGGCTACACCTTC CASSQDPARQGDGYTF TRBD1 TRBJ1-2 - TRBV4-1
TGTGCCAGTAGCCGGACAGGATCCAAGCGCGAGCAGTACTTC CASSRTGSKREQYF TRBD1 TRBJ2-7 - TRBV19
TGTGCCAGTAGTTCATTTGGGGCCGCTAACTATGGCTACACCTTC CASSSFGAANYGYTF - TRBJ1-2 - TRBV19
TGTGCCAGCAGTTACGGCGGCGGGAGGGGGTACTTC CASSYGGGRGYF TRBD2 TRBJ2-7 - TRBV6-5
TGTGCCATCGCGACAGGGGGCCGATCTGAAGCTTTCTTT CAIATGGRSEAFF TRBD1 TRBJ1-1 - TRBV10-3
TGCAGCGTACCAAATTCAGGGGAAGGGTACCAAGAGACCCAGTACTTC CSVPNSGEGYQETQYF - TRBJ2-5 once TRBV29-1
TGTGCCAGCAGCTTGGTTTCGCGGAACTATGGCTACACCTTC CASSLVSRNYGYTF - TRBJ1-2 - TRBV5-6
TGTGCCAGCAGGTCAGGTTACACCGGGGAGCTGTTTTTT CASRSGYTGELFF - TRBJ2-2 - TRBV27
TGCGCCAGCAGCTTGGGCCACGGGGTCCACACCGGGGAGCTGTTTTTT CASSLGHGVHTGELFF - TRBJ2-2 - TRBV5-1
TGCGCCAGCAGTCCGGGGGGAACGGACAATGAGCAGTTCTTC CASSPGGTDNEQFF TRBD2 TRBJ2-1 - TRBV5-1
TGTGCCAGCAGTTTAACTACCAGGACAGGGGGCACGGAGACCCAGTACTTC CASSLTTRTGGTETQYF TRBD1 TRBJ2-5 - TRBV27
TGTGCCAGCACCTACCTGGACTATGGCTACACCTTC CASTYLDYGYTF - TRBJ1-2 - TRBV5-6